These T cell receptor beta chains were read from a single sample in a study of blood T cell repertoires in COVID-19. The repertoire was sequenced with immunoSEQ multiplex PCR; TCRdb's copy has only in-frame clones and lacks some. The table includes roughly 150,000 clones, roughly four fifths detected once. Sequencing was done on a sample of peripheral blood. Receptors originate from a human donor with acute or convalescent COVID-19. The donor label of this sample is uncertain. Each CDR3 is given with its conserved first and last residue. The D gene is left open where the match is weak. Not every row has a clone size; where given, it reads once, few, many or a size class.

v_gene	d_gene	abundance	j_gene	CDR3aa	CDR3nt
TRBV19	TRBD2	.	TRBJ2-1	CASSIRLAGIYNEQFF	TGTGCCAGTAGTATAAGGCTAGCGGGGATTTACAATGAGCAGTTCTTC
TRBV10-3	TRBD1	.	TRBJ1-1	CAISLGTVDTEAFF	TGTGCCATCAGTCTAGGGACAGTCGACACTGAAGCTTTCTTT
TRBV10-1	TRBD1	few	TRBJ2-1	CASSPAGQGVLNEQFF	TGCGCCAGCAGCCCAGCGGGACAGGGGGTCCTCAATGAGCAGTTCTTC
TRBV4-1	TRBD2	.	TRBJ2-2	CASSPPYGASGGAPGELFF	TGCGCCAGCAGCCCTCCCTATGGGGCTAGCGGGGGGGCCCCCGGGGAGCTGTTTTTT
TRBV3-1/TRBV3-2	.	.	TRBJ2-3	CASSPTGSTDTQYF	TGTGCCAGCAGCCCCACGGGGAGCACAGATACGCAGTATTTT
TRBV19	TRBD1	.	TRBJ1-2	CASSPFRDSYGYTF	TGTGCCAGTAGTCCATTTCGGGACAGCTATGGCTACACCTTC
TRBV4-3	.	.	TRBJ1-1	CASSLSRGSEAFF	TGCGCCAGCAGCCTAAGTCGGGGGAGCGAAGCTTTCTTT
TRBV10-3	.	.	TRBJ2-7	CAISESRRQYF	TGTGCCATCAGTGAGTCAAGGAGGCAGTACTTC
TRBV14	.	.	TRBJ1-1	CASSQDAGVRGAFF	TGTGCCAGCAGCCAAGATGCGGGTGTGCGGGGAGCTTTCTTT
TRBV3-1/TRBV3-2	.	few	TRBJ1-1	CASRGMNTEAFF	TGTGCCAGCAGGGGCATGAACACTGAAGCTTTCTTT
TRBV7-2	.	.	TRBJ1-2	CASSPHQGYTF	TGTGCCAGCAGCCCCCATCAGGGCTACACCTTC
TRBV7-9	TRBD2	.	TRBJ2-7	CASSSSGGPLLLHF	TGTGCCAGCAGTTCTAGCGGGGGCCCCCTTTTGTTGCACTTC
TRBV28	TRBD2	.	TRBJ2-3	CASSSGGTDTQYF	TGTGCCAGCAGTAGCGGGGGAACAGATACGCAGTATTTT
TRBV6-5	.	few	TRBJ1-5	CASRPRGASQPQHF	TGTGCCAGCAGGCCTCGGGGGGCGAGTCAGCCCCAGCATTTT
TRBV3-1/TRBV3-2	.	.	TRBJ2-7	CASSHRGYEQYF	TGTGCCAGCAGCCACAGGGGCTACGAGCAGTACTTC
TRBV14	.	.	TRBJ2-7	CASSPFSSGYEQYF	TGTGCCAGCAGCCCCTTCTCGTCGGGGTACGAGCAGTACTTC
TRBV6-5	.	.	TRBJ2-3	CASSYSRGTDTQYF	TGTGCCAGCAGTTACTCGAGAGGTACAGATACGCAGTATTTT
TRBV7-8	.	once	TRBJ2-2	CASSLARGFGTGELFF	TGTGCCAGCAGCTTAGCGCGAGGGTTTGGCACCGGGGAGCTGTTTTTT
TRBV2	TRBD1	.	TRBJ1-3	CASSGGQNPGNTIYF	TGTGCCAGCAGTGGGGGACAGAATCCTGGAAACACCATATATTTT
TRBV3-1/TRBV3-2	.	.	TRBJ1-2	CASSFRGGNYGYTF	TGTGCCAGCAGCTTTCGGGGAGGTAACTATGGCTACACCTTC
TRBV12-5	TRBD1	few	TRBJ1-2	CASGLLGTGAIHGYTF	TGTGCTAGTGGTTTGTTAGGGACAGGGGCCATCCATGGCTACACCTTC
TRBV4-2	TRBD1	.	TRBJ2-4	CASSQDRVSLAKNIQYF	TGTGCCAGCAGCCAGGACAGGGTTTCCCTTGCCAAAAACATTCAGTACTTC
TRBV18	.	.	TRBJ2-1	CASSPGTFEQFF	TGTGCCAGCTCACCAGGGACTTTTGAGCAGTTCTTC
TRBV6-5	.	.	TRBJ1-1	CASSQYRTSHGAFF	TGTGCCAGCAGCCAATACAGGACGTCCCACGGGGCTTTCTTT
TRBV10-3	TRBD1	.	TRBJ2-2	CAIRAGTGLDTGELFF	TGTGCCATCAGGGCCGGGACAGGGTTGGACACCGGGGAGCTGTTTTTT
TRBV7-8	TRBD1	.	TRBJ2-7	CASSFPGTGGYEQYF	TGTGCCAGCAGCTTTCCCGGGACAGGGGGATACGAGCAGTACTTC
TRBV5-1	.	.	TRBJ2-5	CASRAGQETQYF	TGCGCCAGTCGGGCAGGGCAAGAGACCCAGTACTTC
TRBV3-1/TRBV3-2	TRBD1	once	TRBJ2-7	CASSQGQGAPYEQYF	TGTGCCAGCAGCCAAGGACAGGGGGCTCCCTACGAGCAGTACTTC
TRBV29-1	.	.	TRBJ2-1	CSVDQGGSYNEQFF	TGCAGCGTTGATCAGGGGGGTTCCTACAATGAGCAGTTCTTC
TRBV2	TRBD1	once	TRBJ1-1	CASSPTGRTEAFF	TGTGCCAGCAGTCCGACAGGGCGCACTGAAGCTTTCTTT
TRBV10-1	.	.	TRBJ1-2	CASSESGRDYGYTF	TGCGCCAGCAGTGAGTCGGGCAGGGACTATGGCTACACCTTC
TRBV19	.	.	TRBJ2-2	CAHPPQGGKTGELFF	TGTGCCCACCCTCCCCAGGGAGGAAAAACCGGGGAGCTGTTTTTT
TRBV4-2	.	.	TRBJ2-3	CASSQRHSSTDTQYF	TGTGCCAGCAGCCAGCGACACTCATCCACAGATACGCAGTATTTT
TRBV21-1	.	once	TRBJ2-7	CASSKRTGEALEQYF	TGTGCCAGCAGCAAACGCACAGGGGAGGCTCTCGAGCAGTACTTC
TRBV28	TRBD2	.	TRBJ2-3	CASRWLAGTDTQYF	TGTGCCAGCCGGTGGCTAGCGGGAACAGATACGCAGTATTTT
TRBV6-6	TRBD1	.	TRBJ1-5	CASSQGQGKGQPQHF	TGTGCCAGCAGCCAGGGACAGGGAAAAGGGCAGCCCCAGCATTTT
TRBV5-1	TRBD1	.	TRBJ1-1	CASSLEGQTTEAFF	TGCGCCAGCAGCTTGGAGGGACAGACCACTGAAGCTTTCTTT
TRBV10-3	.	.	TRBJ1-1	CAISEGTKNTEAFF	TGTGCCATCAGTGAGGGGACAAAGAACACTGAAGCTTTCTTT
TRBV7-2	.	once	TRBJ1-6	CASSLLGNSPLHF	TGTGCCAGCAGCTTATTGGGCAATTCACCCCTCCACTTT
TRBV6-5	TRBD2	.	TRBJ2-7	CASRMTSGTYEQYF	TGTGCCAGCAGGATGACTAGCGGGACCTACGAGCAGTACTTC
TRBV5-1	.	.	TRBJ1-5	CASSLEGGVQPQHF	TGCGCCAGCAGCTTGGAAGGGGGAGTACAGCCCCAGCATTTT
TRBV29-1	.	.	TRBJ1-3	CSATKQFSGGNTIYF	TGCAGCGCCACAAAACAGTTCTCCGGTGGAAACACCATATATTTT
TRBV19	.	.	TRBJ1-3	CASKEVSSGNTIYF	TGTGCCAGTAAGGAGGTGAGCTCTGGAAACACCATATATTTT
TRBV4-1	TRBD1	once	TRBJ2-5	CASSPAAPGQLQETQYF	TGCGCCAGCAGCCCCGCGGCACCGGGACAGCTACAAGAGACCCAGTACTTC
TRBV14	.	.	TRBJ1-1	CASSQGVNTEAFF	TGTGCCAGCAGCCAAGGAGTGAACACTGAAGCTTTCTTT
TRBV5-1	TRBD1	.	TRBJ1-1	CASSADRGNTEAFF	TGCGCCAGCAGCGCGGACAGGGGAAACACTGAAGCTTTCTTT
TRBV30	TRBD1	.	TRBJ1-4	CAWSLGTDEKLFF	TGTGCCTGGAGCCTCGGGACAGATGAAAAACTGTTTTTT
TRBV5-1	.	.	TRBJ2-7	CASSRNGEGAYEQYF	TGCGCCAGCAGCCGTAACGGTGAGGGGGCCTACGAGCAGTACTTC
TRBV7-3	TRBD1	.	TRBJ1-1	CASSPDRGNTEAFF	TGTGCCAGCAGCCCGGACAGGGGGAACACTGAAGCTTTCTTT
TRBV3-1/TRBV3-2	TRBD1	.	TRBJ2-7	CASRPSGTGTHEQYF	TGTGCCAGCAGACCGTCCGGGACAGGGACCCACGAGCAGTACTTC
TRBV7-9	TRBD1	few	TRBJ1-3	CASSMTGGSGNTIYF	TGTGCCAGCAGCATGACAGGGGGCTCTGGAAACACCATATATTTT
TRBV5-1	TRBD1	.	TRBJ1-2	CASSAGTGGYGYTF	TGCGCCAGCAGCGCAGGGACAGGGGGCTATGGCTACACCTTC
TRBV6-2/TRBV6-3	TRBD2	.	TRBJ2-5	CASSTAPGLARETQYF	TGTGCCAGCAGTACTGCCCCGGGACTAGCTAGGGAGACCCAGTACTTC
TRBV10-1	TRBD1	few	TRBJ1-1	CASSEPGQGITEAFF	TGCGCCAGCAGTGAGCCCGGACAGGGAATAACTGAAGCTTTCTTT
TRBV30	TRBD1	few	TRBJ2-1	CAWRRDRPNEQFF	TGTGCCTGGAGGCGGGACAGGCCCAATGAGCAGTTCTTC
TRBV30	TRBD1	.	TRBJ1-5	CAWSGGQGNQPQHF	TGTGCCTGGAGTGGGGGACAGGGAAATCAGCCCCAGCATTTT
TRBV5-1	TRBD1	.	TRBJ1-2	CASSLGQGGYGYTF	TGCGCCAGCAGCTTGGGACAGGGAGGCTATGGCTACACCTTC
TRBV20-1	.	.	TRBJ2-3	CSASNPHGTSTDTQYF	TGCAGTGCTAGTAATCCCCACGGGACTAGCACAGATACGCAGTATTTT
TRBV12-3/TRBV12-4	TRBD1	few	TRBJ1-1	CASRLQGGTEAFF	TGTGCCAGCAGGCTCCAGGGGGGCACTGAAGCTTTCTTT
TRBV7-8	.	.	TRBJ1-5	CASRKDSPDQPQHF	TGTGCCAGCAGAAAGGACAGTCCGGATCAGCCCCAGCATTTT